This entry is about one TCR beta chain. This specimen comes from a study of CD8 T cells in Susac syndrome. The CDR3 extends over 11 amino acids. Per germline, CDR1 LNHDA and CDR2 SQIVND (reference sequence). Deletions cut 6 bases from V and 5 bases from J, with 7 bases between. When the RNA was reverse transcribed, random hexamers were used with an input of 0.5 to 1 ug. immunoSEQ multiplex PCR amplified TCR beta CDR3 across 54 Vbeta, 13 Jbeta. TCRdb reprocessed the immunoSEQ multiplex PCR reads via MiXCR and lists one record per CDR3 protein. The sample holds over 350,000 distinct CDR3 sequences, more than 80% seen once. TCR beta was sequenced from blood CD8+ and CD4+ T cells.

V gene TRBV19 combines with J gene TRBJ1-1; D unresolved. The sequenced sample was CD8+ T cells from PBMCs. The receptor was isolated from a human donor with multiple sclerosis. In nucleotides, the CDR3 is TGTGCCAGTAGGATGGGGACTGAAGCTTTCTTT. Translation gives CASRMGTEAFF. Based on the CDR3 plus reference TRBV19 and TRBJ1-1, the full variable domain is DGGITQSPKYLFRKEGQNVTLSCEQNLNHDAMYWYRQDPGQGLRLIYYSQIVNDFQKGDIAEGYSVSREKKESFPLTVTSAQKNPTAFYLCASRMGTEAFFGQGTRLTVV.